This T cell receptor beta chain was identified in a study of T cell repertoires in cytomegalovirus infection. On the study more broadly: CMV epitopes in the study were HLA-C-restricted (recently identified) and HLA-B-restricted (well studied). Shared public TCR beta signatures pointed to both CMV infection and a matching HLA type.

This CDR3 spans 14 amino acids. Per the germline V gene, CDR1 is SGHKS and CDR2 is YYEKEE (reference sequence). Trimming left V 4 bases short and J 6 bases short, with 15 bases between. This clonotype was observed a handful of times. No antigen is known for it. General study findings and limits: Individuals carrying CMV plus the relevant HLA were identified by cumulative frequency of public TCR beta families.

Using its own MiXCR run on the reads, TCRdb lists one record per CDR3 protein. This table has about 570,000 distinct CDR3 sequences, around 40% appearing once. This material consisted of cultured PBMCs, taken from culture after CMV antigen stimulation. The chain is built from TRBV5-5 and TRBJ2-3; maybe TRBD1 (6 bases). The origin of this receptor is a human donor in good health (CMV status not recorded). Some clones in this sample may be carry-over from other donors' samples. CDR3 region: CASSPGQPIDTQYF. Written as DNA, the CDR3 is TGTGCCAGCAGCCCCGGACAGCCGATTGATACGCAGTATTTT.